The following is a T cell receptor (beta chain) sequence with its context. Its antigen is as yet unknown. At one end, the junction sequence differs from germline, possibly due to a read error. The data belong to a study of identical twins. Study-level results: In cord blood, abundant beta clonotypes had fewer insertions; memory showed no trend. The authors drew conclusions from cross-sectional statistical analysis rather than following the same donors.

The CDR3 is 18 amino acids. Carrying unique molecular identifiers, the cDNA also gained a universal primer site through template switching. In TCRdb, the 5' RACE reads were re-called with MiXCR into one record per CDR3 protein. The sample gives just under 650,000 distinct CDR3 sequences, roughly 7.2% of which show up once; about 1.5% is in the top ten. The sample also formed part of further work on yellow fever vaccine responses in identical twins.

V usage is TRBV12-3 or TRBV12-4 and J usage is TRBJ2-6, with 9 nucleotides matching TRBD1. The sequencing sample was made of PBMCs. The TCR sequence derives from a woman aged 18-30 years in good health. The CDR3 protein is CTSCFPGQGSSGANVLTF. The CDR3 DNA is TGTACCAGCTGTTTTCCGGGACAGGGCAGCTCTGGGGCCAACGTCCTGACTTTC.